A single sample gave rise to the 18 T cell receptor beta chains below, sequenced in a study of T cells after yellow fever vaccination. TCRdb re-analysed the 5' RACE reads in MiXCR, keeping a single row per CDR3 protein. Here the sample spans 65,000 to 90,000 distinct CDR3 sequences, 10% to 15% being singletons. The starting material was CD8+ T cells not binding an NS4B(214-222) dextramer, sorted from PBMCs, obtained roughly 20 days after the first yellow fever vaccination. The receptors were gathered from a man younger than 35 who received the YFV17D yellow fever vaccine.

This chain uses TRBV7-6 with TRBJ1-5; 7 nucleotides align to TRBD1. V lost 5 bases to trimming and J lost 6 bases; unmatched junction nucleotides: 7. The CDR3 covers 14 residues. Per germline, CDR1 SGHVS and CDR2 FNYEAQ. CDR3 nucleotide sequence: TGTGCCAGCAGCCAACTGACAGGGAGTCAGCCCCAGCATTTT. Translating gives CASSQLTGSQPQHF. Variable domain in full (rest from reference TRBV7-6 and TRBJ1-5): GAGVSQSPRYKVTKRGQDVALRCDPISGHVSLYWYRQALGQGPEFLTYFNYEAQQDKSGLPNDRFSAERPEGSISTLTIQRTEQRDSAMYRCASSQLTGSQPQHFGDGTRLSIL.

This clonotype was found a few times. The V call is TRBV7-8, the J call TRBJ1-5; tentative D call: TRBD1 (5 bases). This CDR3 is 14 amino acids long. Trimming cost V 2 bases and J 3 bases, with 8 bases left between them. The V gene's germline CDR1 is SGHVS and CDR2 FQNEAQ. Here the CDR3 DNA reads TGTGCCAGCAGCTTACTGGACACCAATCAGCCCCAGCATTTT. It encodes CASSLLDTNQPQHF.

Only a few counts were recorded for this clonotype. The chain combines TRBV4-1 with TRBJ1-5; D is ambiguous. The ends were cut back, 2 bases at V and 0 bases at J, with 17 bases in the middle. This CDR3 contains 18 residues. CDR1 and CDR2 (germline): MGHRA, YSYEKL. CDR3 DNA: TGCGCCAGCAGCCAATATGGCGGGCCCTTATATAGCAATCAGCCCCAGCATTTT. It codes for CASSQYGGPLYSNQPQHF.

This clonotype was seen a handful of times. The chain joins TRBV6-1 to TRBJ2-7; 7 nucleotides line up with TRBD1. The CDR3 totals 14 residues. The V segment lost 6 bases and the J segment 3 bases; nucleotides outside the gene matches: 8. The germline V gene encodes CDR1 MNHNS and CDR2 SASEGT. CDR3 sequence (DNA): TGTGCCAGCAGGCCCCAAACAGGGGACTACGAGCAGTACTTC. As protein: CASRPQTGDYEQYF.

The gene calls are TRBV6-6 and TRBJ1-5; D possibly corresponds to TRBD1 (5 bases). Trimming cost V 9 bases and J 4 bases, with 10 bases left between them. Germline V gene lookup returns CDR1 MNHNY and CDR2 SVGAGI (reference sequence). The CDR3 consists of 12 residues. CDR3 in amino acids: CASGTANQPQHF. Here the CDR3 DNA reads TGTGCCAGTGGGACGGCTAATCAGCCCCAGCATTTT.

This clonotype has more than one count but fewer than ten. This chain joins TRBV2 and TRBJ2-1, with D perhaps TRBD2 (7 bases). Trimming removed 7 bases from V and 15 bases from J, with 22 bases in between. Germline V lookup: CDR1 SNHLY, CDR2 FYNNEI. CDR3 length: 13 amino acids. The CDR3 nucleotides read TGTGCCAGCAAACCCAAAGGGGGGGGGGCACTGTTCTTC. This translates into CASKPKGGGALFF.

This clonotype was seen many times. The chain uses TRBV6-5 and TRBJ2-2; D is uncertain. CDR1 is MNHEY, CDR2 SVGAGI, per germline. CDR3 length: 11 residues. The V and J ends lost 2 bases and 8 bases respectively, with 3 bases between them. CDR3 nucleotide sequence: TGTGCCAGCAGTTACGCGGGGGAGCTGTTTTTT. It encodes CASSYAGELFF.

The chain uses TRBV29-1 and TRBJ1-2; 10 bases fit TRBD1. This CDR3 contains 13 residues. The junction had 6 bases not matched to a gene; V was cut back by 4 bases and J by 7 bases. Germline lookup yields CDR1 SQVTM and CDR2 ANQGSEA. CDR3 sequence reads: CSVGDRGPAGYTF. The DNA of the CDR3 is TGCAGCGTTGGGGACAGGGGACCGGCTGGCTACACCTTC.

The chain joins TRBV27 to TRBJ2-3; 10 nucleotides align to TRBD2. This CDR3 has 14 amino acids. Losses at the gene ends were 4 bases for V and 4 bases for J; bases not matched to a gene: 2. Per the germline V gene, CDR1 is MNHEY and CDR2 is SMNVEV (reference sequence). In nucleotides, the CDR3 is TGTGCCAGCAGTTCTAGCGGGGGCGCAGATACGCAGTATTTT. Its protein is CASSSSGGADTQYF.

This clonotype was detected only a few times. The chain is built from TRBV6-5 and TRBJ1-2; D is possibly TRBD1 (6 bases). This CDR3 is 12 amino acids long. Germline lookup yields CDR1 MNHEY and CDR2 SVGAGI. V was cut by 7 bases and J by 8 bases, with 14 bases left in between. CDR3 residues: CASTRGLGGYTF. The CDR3 DNA follows: TGTGCCAGCACCAGGGGTTTGGGGGGCTACACCTTC.

This clonotype was seen a few times. The V gene is TRBV18, the J gene TRBJ2-1; the match to TRBD2 covers 7 bases. Trimming removed 3 bases from V and 4 bases from J; junction bases left unmatched: 6. CDR1 is KGHSH and CDR2 is LQKENI in the germline V gene. The CDR3 covers 15 residues. The CDR3 sequence is CASSPAGGSYNEQFF. CDR3 DNA: TGTGCCAGCTCACCCGCCGGGGGGTCGTACAATGAGCAGTTCTTC.

A few counts support this clonotype. The chain carries TRBV7-8 and TRBJ1-5; 9 bases are shared with TRBD1. The CDR3 is 17 residues long. The V segment lost 5 bases and the J segment 0 bases; nucleotides outside the gene matches: 8. CDR1 SGHVS and CDR2 FQNEAQ come from the germline V gene. CDR3 coding DNA: TGTGCCAGCAGCCATTCCGGGACAGGGTATAGCAATCAGCCCCAGCATTTT. Translated: CASSHSGTGYSNQPQHF. Supplemented by reference TRBV7-8 and TRBJ1-5, the full variable domain reads GAGVSQSPRYKVAKRGQDVALRCDPISGHVSLFWYQQALGQGPEFLTYFQNEAQLDKSGLPSDRFFAERPEGSVSTLKIQRTQQEDSAVYLCASSHSGTGYSNQPQHFGDGTRLSIL.

The chain employs TRBV4-3 and TRBJ2-1; 11 bases match TRBD2. Germline trimming cut 3 bases from V and 2 bases from J; bases unmatched to any gene: 3. Germline-derived CDR1 and CDR2 are LGHNA and YSLEER. The CDR3 runs to 16 residues. The CDR3 nucleotides are TGCGCCAGCAGCCAGCTTAGCGGGGGGGCCTACAATGAGCAGTTCTTC. It is translated as CASSQLSGGAYNEQFF.

This clonotype appeared a few times. This chain uses TRBV6-5 with TRBJ1-1; TRBD1 is a possible D gene (6 bases). The CDR3 runs to 14 residues. The germline V gene has CDR1 MNHEY and CDR2 SVGAGI. Trimming left V 7 bases short and J 1 base short, with 13 bases between. The CDR3 coding sequence is TGTGCCAGCACCCAGGGGATTCAGAACACTGAAGCTTTCTTT. Translating gives CASTQGIQNTEAFF.

This clonotype was seen only a few times. This chain connects TRBV10-3 to TRBJ2-1, with D perhaps matching TRBD1 (6 bases). CDR1 is ENHRY, CDR2 SYGVKD, per germline. Trimming left V 8 bases short and J 0 bases short, with 14 bases between. The CDR3 covers 15 residues. The CDR3 nucleotides are TGTGCCATCCAGGACAGTGGGGGCTCCTACAATGAGCAGTTCTTC. It translates to CAIQDSGGSYNEQFF.

The V and J genes are TRBV4-1 and TRBJ1-1; the match to TRBD1 covers 7 bases. The CDR3 sequence is 13 residues long. After removal of 2 bases from V and 3 bases from J, the junction contained 0 bases not matched to a gene. CDR1 and CDR2 (germline): MGHRA, YSYEKL. CDR3 in amino acids: CASSQTGDTEAFF. Written as DNA, the CDR3 is TGCGCCAGCAGCCAAACAGGGGACACTGAAGCTTTCTTT.

This clonotype has only a few counts. This chain links TRBV25-1 with TRBJ2-2; 11 bases are shared with TRBD1. The CDR3 contains 16 residues. V lost 3 bases, J lost 7 bases, and 7 bases stayed unmatched. Germline V gene data show CDR1 as MGHDK and CDR2 as SYGVNS. CDR3 DNA sequence: TGTGCCAGCAGTGAGAGGGAGGACAGGGGGCTCGGGGAGCTGTTTTTT. Translation gives CASSEREDRGLGELFF.

This clonotype turned up a few times. V gene TRBV19 combines with J gene TRBJ2-7; no definite D call. The CDR3 length is 9 residues. Germline V gene data show CDR1 as LNHDA and CDR2 as SQIVND (reference sequence). In nucleotides, the CDR3 is TGTGCAGAAACCTACGAGCAGTACGTC. Translating it yields CAETYEQYV.